This paragraph covers one T cell receptor (beta chain) sequence. The antigen is unknown. This sample was taken from a study of cytomegalovirus exposure and HLA in healthy donors. PCR primers comprised 60 Vbeta and 13 Jbeta primers. Some clones are missing from TCRdb's copy, which holds only in-frame ones; the method was immunoSEQ multiplex PCR. The table includes 150,000 to 200,000 clones, 78% detected once. Findings and limits, study-wide: Sequencing probably produced one cluster of sequence variants that were highly shared. CMV serostatus stood as the only immune exposure information on hand. HLA allele associations emerged for under 20,000 TCR beta sequences in a later analysis, at 0.05 false discovery rate.

The CDR3 runs 19 residues. The receptor was derived from a woman aged 50 to 60 in good health and CMV-seropositive. The chain joins TRBV21-1 to TRBJ1-2. TRBV21-1 is designated a pseudogene. The sequencing sample was made of PBMCs. CDR3 nucleotide sequence: TGTGCCAGCAGCAAACGGCTAACCAGAGGTGGCAGACGGTTCTATGGCTACACCTTC. It encodes CASSKRLTRGGRRFYGYTF.